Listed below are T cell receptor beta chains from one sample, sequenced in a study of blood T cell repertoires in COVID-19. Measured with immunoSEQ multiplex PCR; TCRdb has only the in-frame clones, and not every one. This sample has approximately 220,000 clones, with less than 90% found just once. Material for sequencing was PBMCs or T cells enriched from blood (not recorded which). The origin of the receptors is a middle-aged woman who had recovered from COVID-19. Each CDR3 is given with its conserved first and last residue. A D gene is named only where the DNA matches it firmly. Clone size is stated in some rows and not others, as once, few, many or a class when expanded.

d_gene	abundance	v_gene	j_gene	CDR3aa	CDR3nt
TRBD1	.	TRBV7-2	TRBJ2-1	CASSARSRDRSYNEQFF	TGTGCCAGCAGTGCCAGGTCCCGGGACAGATCCTACAATGAGCAGTTCTTC
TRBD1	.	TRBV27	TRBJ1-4	CASSPLTGNNEKLFF	TGTGCCAGCAGTCCCCTGACAGGGAATAATGAAAAACTGTTTTTT
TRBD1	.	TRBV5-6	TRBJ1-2	CASSPGQGSGGYTF	TGTGCCAGCAGCCCGGGACAGGGGTCTGGGGGCTACACCTTC
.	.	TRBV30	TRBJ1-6	CAWSPTGRGSPLHF	TGTGCCTGGAGCCCAACAGGGAGAGGTTCACCCCTCCACTTT
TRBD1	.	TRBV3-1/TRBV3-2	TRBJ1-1	CASSQDHTGATEAFF	TGTGCCAGCAGCCAAGACCACACAGGGGCCACTGAAGCTTTCTTT
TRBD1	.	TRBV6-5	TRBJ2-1	CATYRTGASINEQFF	TGTGCCACCTACCGGACAGGGGCGAGTATAAATGAGCAGTTCTTC
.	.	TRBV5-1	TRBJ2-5	CASSLGQAGETQYF	TGCGCCAGCAGCTTGGGACAGGCGGGAGAGACCCAGTACTTC
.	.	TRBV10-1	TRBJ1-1	CASSDPLRAGMNTEAFF	TGCGCCAGCAGTGACCCATTAAGGGCAGGGATGAACACTGAAGCTTTCTTT
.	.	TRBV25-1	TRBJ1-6	CASSASGTIGGPLHF	TGTGCCAGCAGTGCCTCCGGGACAATAGGGGGTCCCCTCCACTTT
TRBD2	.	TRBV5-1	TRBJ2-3	CASSFVAGEGTQYF	TGCGCCAGCAGCTTTGTAGCGGGAGAGGGTACGCAGTATTTT
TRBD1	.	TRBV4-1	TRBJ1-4	CASSYRGPNEKLFF	TGCGCCAGCAGCTACAGGGGGCCTAATGAAAAACTGTTTTTT
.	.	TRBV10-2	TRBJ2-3	CAGRTTNGDTQYF	TGCGCCGGGAGGACTACCAATGGAGATACGCAGTATTTT
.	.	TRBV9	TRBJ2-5	CASSAGQGGETQYF	TGTGCCAGCAGCGCAGGACAGGGAGGGGAGACCCAGTACTTC
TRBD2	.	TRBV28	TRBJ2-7	CASSLSAGAFTYEQYF	TGTGCCAGCAGTTTATCAGCGGGAGCCTTTACCTACGAGCAGTACTTC
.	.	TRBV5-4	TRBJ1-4	CASSLQATNEKLFF	TGTGCCAGCAGCTTGCAGGCAACTAATGAAAAACTGTTTTTT
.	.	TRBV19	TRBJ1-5	CASSIHQMDQPQHF	TGTGCCAGTAGTATACACCAGATGGATCAGCCCCAGCATTTT
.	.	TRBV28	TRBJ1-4	CASTNVEKLFF	TGTGCCAGCACTAATGTGGAAAAACTGTTTTTT
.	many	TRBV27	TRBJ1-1	CASRRAPNTEAFF	TGTGCCAGCAGGAGGGCCCCGAACACTGAAGCTTTCTTT
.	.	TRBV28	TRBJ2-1	CASSFDTGTGEQFF	TGTGCCAGCAGCTTTGATACAGGGACGGGTGAGCAGTTCTTC
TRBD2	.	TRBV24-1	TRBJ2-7	CATSDLETSGQYF	TGTGCCACCAGTGATTTGGAAACTAGCGGGCAGTACTTC
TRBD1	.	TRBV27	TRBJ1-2	CASSKGQGNYGYTF	TGTGCCAGCAGTAAGGGACAGGGGAACTATGGCTACACCTTC
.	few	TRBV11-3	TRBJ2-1	CASSLDPASSYNEQFF	TGTGCCAGCAGCTTAGATCCGGCTAGCTCCTACAATGAGCAGTTCTTC
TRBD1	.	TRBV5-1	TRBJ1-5	CASSPAGGPNQPQHF	TGCGCCAGCAGCCCGGCAGGGGGCCCCAATCAGCCCCAGCATTTT
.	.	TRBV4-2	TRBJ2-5	CASSQDSGWEETQYF	TGTGCCAGCAGCCAAGATTCAGGGTGGGAAGAGACCCAGTACTTC
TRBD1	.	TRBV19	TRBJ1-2	CASRDGQGGTGYTF	TGTGCCAGTAGGGACGGACAGGGCGGGACTGGCTACACCTTC
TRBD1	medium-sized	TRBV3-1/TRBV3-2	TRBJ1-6	CASSQRDRASPLHF	TGTGCCAGCAGCCAACGGGACAGGGCTTCACCCCTCCACTTT
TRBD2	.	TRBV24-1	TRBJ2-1	CATSDYTQTSGSFDEQFF	TGTGCCACCAGTGATTATACTCAAACTAGCGGGAGTTTCGATGAGCAGTTCTTC
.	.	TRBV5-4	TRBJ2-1	CASSFLGDEQFF	TGTGCCAGCAGCTTTCTAGGAGATGAGCAGTTCTTC
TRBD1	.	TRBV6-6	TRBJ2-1	CASRTGQGGHNEQFF	TGTGCCAGCAGGACCGGACAGGGGGGGCACAATGAGCAGTTCTTC
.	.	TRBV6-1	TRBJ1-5	CASSEAGGAGQPQHF	TGTGCCAGCAGTGAAGCGGGAGGGGCAGGTCAGCCCCAGCATTTT
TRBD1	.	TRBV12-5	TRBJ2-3	CASGGTGTGVSTDTQYF	TGTGCTAGTGGTGGGACCGGGACAGGAGTCAGCACAGATACGCAGTATTTT
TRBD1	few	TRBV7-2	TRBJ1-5	CASSQPDRGSNQPQHF	TGTGCCAGCAGCCAGCCCGACAGGGGGAGTAATCAGCCCCAGCATTTT
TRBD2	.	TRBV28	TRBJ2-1	CASSGLAYNEQFF	TGTGCCAGCAGCGGACTAGCTTACAATGAGCAGTTCTTC
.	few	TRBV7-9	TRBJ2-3	CASSTEAADTQYF	TGTGCCAGCAGCACCGAGGCGGCAGATACGCAGTATTTT
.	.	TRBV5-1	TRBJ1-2	CASSPDRNYGYTF	TGCGCCAGCAGCCCCGACAGGAACTATGGCTACACCTTC
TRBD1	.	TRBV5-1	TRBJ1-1	CASSPAGPTQGPGNTEAFF	TGCGCCAGCAGTCCAGCCGGACCCACACAGGGGCCCGGGAACACTGAAGCTTTCTTT
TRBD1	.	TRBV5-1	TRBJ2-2	CASSSGQGVSSNTGELFF	TGCGCCAGCAGCTCGGGACAGGGGGTATCTTCGAACACCGGGGAGCTGTTTTTT
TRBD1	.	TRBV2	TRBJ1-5	CASRETGAGQPQHF	TGTGCCAGCAGGGAGACAGGGGCAGGCCAGCCCCAGCATTTT
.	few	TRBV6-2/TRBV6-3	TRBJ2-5	CASSYEDKETQYF	TGTGCCAGCAGTTACGAGGACAAAGAGACCCAGTACTTC
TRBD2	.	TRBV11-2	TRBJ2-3	CASSQGLGFDTQYF	TGTGCCAGCAGCCAGGGACTAGGCTTTGATACGCAGTATTTT
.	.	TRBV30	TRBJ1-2	CAWSVLGASGYTF	TGTGCCTGGAGTGTACTAGGCGCCAGTGGCTACACCTTC
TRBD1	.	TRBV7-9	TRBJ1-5	CASSLGQGETSNQPQHF	TGTGCCAGCAGCTTGGGACAGGGTGAGACTAGCAATCAGCCCCAGCATTTT
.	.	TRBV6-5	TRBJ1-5	CASRKDSLNQPQHF	TGTGCCAGCAGAAAAGACAGCCTCAATCAGCCCCAGCATTTT
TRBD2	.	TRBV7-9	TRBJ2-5	CASSLEHSGRPRETQYF	TGTGCCAGCAGCTTAGAACACAGCGGGAGGCCAAGAGAGACCCAGTACTTC
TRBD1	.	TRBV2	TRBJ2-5	CASSEVGTGGTYQETQYF	TGTGCCAGCAGTGAAGTTGGGACAGGGGGTACGTACCAAGAGACCCAGTACTTC
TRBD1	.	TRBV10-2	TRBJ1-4	CASRSDRRNEKLFF	TGCGCCAGCAGGTCGGACAGGAGGAATGAAAAACTGTTTTTT
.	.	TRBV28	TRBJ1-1	CAAAGGGFTEAFF	TGTGCCGCCGCGGGAGGGGGTTTTACTGAAGCTTTCTTT
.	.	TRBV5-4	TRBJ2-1	CASSLELAPYNEQFF	TGTGCCAGCAGCTTGGAGCTAGCGCCATACAATGAGCAGTTCTTC